This T cell receptor beta chain was documented in a study of blood T cell repertoires in COVID-19. Trimming removed 1 base at V and 3 bases at J, with 9 bases between. The CDR3 sequence is 14 residues long. Germline-derived CDR1 and CDR2 are SGHTA and FQGNSA. This clone is a singleton in its sample. Assay: immunoSEQ multiplex PCR; the TCRdb copy retains only in-frame clones and omits some. Found here are roughly 100,000 clones, roughly 80% of them singletons; the top ten hold 13% to 15%. Sequenced input: peripheral blood. The chain is built from TRBV7-2 and TRBJ1-2; D remains ambiguous. The TCR was taken from a woman aged 55-70 years with acute or convalescent COVID-19. CDR3 DNA: TGTGCCAGCAGCTTAGTAGGGAGCTACTATGGCTACACCTTC. Translated: CASSLVGSYYGYTF.